Given below is one TCR beta chain in context. Germline CDR1 SGHRS, CDR2 YFSETQ. The V and J ends lost 4 bases and 6 bases respectively, with 20 bases between them. This CDR3 has 16 residues. This sample was included in a study of control samples from healthy donors and cancer patients. Method: immunoSEQ multiplex PCR; TCRdb's copy keeps in-frame clones and lacks some. The sample comprises 150,000 to 200,000 clones, about 86% of which are singletons, and 1.5% to 2% rests with the top ten. This receptor was taken from a man in his late teens or twenties in good health. The sequenced sample consisted of blood. The rearrangement uses TRBV5-1 and TRBJ2-4; TRBD2 might be the D (6 bases). CDR3: CASSDWAPGVTNIQYF. CDR3 coding DNA: TGCGCCAGCAGCGATTGGGCACCGGGGGTTACAAACATTCAGTACTTC.